Sequencing of this TCR beta chain was carried out in a study of blood T cell repertoires in COVID-19. Study at large: The samples span acute and convalescent COVID-19 from the United States, Italy and Spain.

Libraries were prepared by immunoSEQ multiplex PCR; TCRdb keeps only in-frame clonotypes and omits some of them. Here the sample spans roughly 250,000 clones, roughly 88% being singletons. Those who participated ranged in age from roughly 18 to 100 years and resided in approximately 26 US areas. In assigning cohorts, the study relied on participant-reported clinical history. CDR3 length: 14 residues. From germline, CDR1 is SGHTA and CDR2 FQGTGA. Deletions cut 7 bases from V and 4 bases from J, with 13 bases between. The sequence was collected from a woman between 50 and 59 years old who had recovered from COVID-19. The source material was PBMCs or T cells enriched from blood (not recorded which). The chain links TRBV7-3 to TRBJ2-2; maybe TRBD2 (6 bases). The CDR3 sequence is CASTWAGSTGELFF. Written as DNA, the CDR3 is TGTGCCAGCACCTGGGCGGGAAGCACCGGGGAGCTGTTTTTT.